The 14 T cell receptor beta chains reported below all come from one sample, sequenced in a study of shared clonotypes between healthy human individuals. The repertoire was sequenced with immunoSEQ multiplex PCR; TCRdb's copy has only in-frame clones and lacks some. The sample consists of around 690,000 clones, roughly 88% of them appearing once. Source material: memory CD8+ T cells from PBMCs. Subset specified: CD45RO+ cells pooled with CCR7-negative TemRA cells. The receptor set was obtained from a man aged 18 to 29 in good health. Some clones in this sample may be carry-over from other donors' samples.

This clone was seen only once. V and J are TRBV13 and TRBJ2-3; 11 bases align to TRBD2. V was pared by 5 bases and J by 11 bases, with 3 bases of the junction left unmatched. This CDR3 has 12 amino acids. CDR1 is PRHDT, CDR2 FYEKMQ, per germline (reference sequence). CDR3 residues: CASSAGTSGQYF. CDR3 DNA sequence: TGTGCCAGCAGCGCCGGGACTAGCGGGCAGTATTTT.

The V gene is TRBV6-6, the J gene TRBJ1-4, with D tentatively TRBD1 (6 bases). Deletions cut 4 bases from V and 6 bases from J, with 15 bases between. The CDR3 runs 15 residues. Germline V gene sequence: CDR1 MNHNY, CDR2 SVGAGI (reference sequence). The CDR3 DNA sequence: TGTGCCAGCAGTTTAAAAGGGGGGGAGGATGAAAAACTGTTTTTT. This sequence encodes CASSLKGGEDEKLFF.

In its sample, this clone was seen once. The gene calls are TRBV27 and TRBJ2-7; D is perhaps TRBD1 (6 bases). V was shortened by 2 bases and J by 2 bases, with 16 bases between the two germline ends. CDR1 MNHEY and CDR2 SMNVEV come from the germline V gene (reference sequence). This CDR3 region has 16 residues. CDR3 sequence (DNA): TGTGCCAGCAGTTTACTTCTAGGGCAGGGGCCCTACGAGCAGTACTTC. Amino acids: CASSLLLGQGPYEQYF.

The chain has TRBV4-1 and TRBJ2-5, with D perhaps TRBD1 or TRBD2 (5 bases each). Trimming stripped 0 bases from V and 0 bases from J, with 14 bases between. The CDR3 is 17 amino acids. Germline values: CDR1 MGHRA, CDR2 YSYEKL. The CDR3 DNA sequence: TGCGCCAGCAGCCAAGAGGGGTTCGAGGGGAACCAAGAGACCCAGTACTTC. Encoded protein: CASSQEGFEGNQETQYF.

The genes are TRBV6-6 and TRBJ1-5; D might be TRBD1 (5 bases). The CDR3 extends over 13 amino acids. The ends were cut back, 7 bases at V and 7 bases at J, with 14 bases in the middle. CDR1 MNHNY and CDR2 SVGAGI come from the germline V gene (reference sequence). The CDR3 protein is CASTDGGPQPQHF. In nucleotides, the CDR3 is TGTGCCAGCACCGACGGGGGTCCGCAGCCCCAGCATTTT.

The rearrangement joins TRBV2 to TRBJ2-1; the match to TRBD1 covers 7 bases. Germline CDR1 and CDR2: SNHLY and FYNNEI. The trim removed 2 bases at V and 3 bases at J, leaving 4 bases unmatched. CDR3 size: 15 residues. In nucleotides, the CDR3 is TGTGCCAGCAGTGAACGGCAGGGGGTCTACAATGAGCAGTTCTTC. This codes for CASSERQGVYNEQFF.

V gene TRBV13 combines with J gene TRBJ2-1, with D perhaps TRBD2 (8 bases). The germline gives CDR1 PRHDT, CDR2 FYEKMQ (reference sequence). The CDR3 is 16 residues long. V was clipped by 5 bases and J by 0 bases, with 14 bases between them. The DNA of the CDR3 is TGTGCCAGCAGCCCGACAGGGACTAGCTCCTACAATGAGCAGTTCTTC. Protein: CASSPTGTSSYNEQFF.

The chain uses TRBV11-1 and TRBJ2-3; 9 nucleotides line up with TRBD2. Trimming cost V 1 base and J 5 bases; bases outside gene matches: 4. Germline-derived CDR1 and CDR2 are SGHAT and FQDESV (reference sequence). This CDR3 is built from 15 residues. The CDR3 is CASSLGGRAEDTQYF. As DNA, the CDR3 is TGTGCCAGCAGCTTAGGCGGGAGGGCCGAAGATACGCAGTATTTT. The full variable domain, in which reference TRBV11-1 and TRBJ2-3 provide the parts outside the CDR3, is EAEVAQSPRYKITEKSQAVAFWCDPISGHATLYWYRQILGQGPELLVQFQDESVVDDSQLPKDRFSAERLKGVDSTLKIQPAELGDSAMYLCASSLGGRAEDTQYFGPGTRLTVL.

The chain employs TRBV5-5 and TRBJ1-5; tentatively, D is TRBD1 (5 bases). Germline values: CDR1 SGHKS, CDR2 YYEKEE (reference sequence). Trimming took off 1 base at V and 3 bases at J, with 11 bases between the two ends. The CDR3 is 15 amino acids. CDR3 coding DNA: TGTGCCAGCAGCTTGACGGGGGGACTCAATCAGCCCCAGCATTTT. It is translated as CASSLTGGLNQPQHF.

This clone was seen a single time. The genes are TRBV7-9 and TRBJ2-7; the match to TRBD2 covers 8 bases. The CDR3 is made up of 12 amino acids. Trimming removed 5 bases from V and 6 bases from J; junction bases left unmatched: 3. Per germline, CDR1 SEHNR and CDR2 FQNEAQ (reference sequence). DNA of the CDR3: TGTGCCAGCAGCACGGGACTAGGCGAGCAGTACTTC. This gives the protein CASSTGLGEQYF.

Comments on this clone: Possible read error: a much larger clone is one base away. The chain joins TRBV5-4 to TRBJ2-7; D may match TRBD1 or TRBD2 (5 bases each). Germline CDR1 reads SGHNT; CDR2 reads YYREEE (reference sequence). Trimming removed 4 bases from V and 0 bases from J, with 11 bases in between. CDR3 size: 14 residues. CDR3 sequence reads: CASSEGRFSYEQYF. In DNA, the CDR3 is TGTGCCAGCAGCGAGGGACGGTTCTCCTACGAGCAGTACTTC.

In regard to this clone: Additional DNA sequences in this sample encode the identical CDR3. V gene TRBV28 combines with J gene TRBJ2-6; D is unresolved. This CDR3 is 16 amino acids long. CDR1 and CDR2 (germline): MDHEN, SYDVKM. V lost 2 bases and J 0 bases, leaving 8 bases between the germline ends. The CDR3 here is CASSLPTLSGANVLTF. DNA of the CDR3: TGTGCCAGCAGTTTACCCACGCTCTCTGGGGCCAACGTCCTGACTTTC.

The V gene is TRBV9, the J gene TRBJ1-5; no clear D gene. Trimming pared 3 bases from V and 9 bases from J, leaving 13 bases between. The germline V gene has CDR1 SGDLS and CDR2 YYNGEE. This CDR3 region has 13 residues. The CDR3 DNA sequence: TGTGCCAGCAGCGGGGCAGATCGTTGGCCCCAGCATTTT. Its translation is CASSGADRWPQHF.

The rearrangement uses TRBV19 and TRBJ1-4; D gene unclear. V was trimmed by 8 bases and J by 7 bases, leaving 17 bases between them. Per the germline V gene, CDR1 is LNHDA and CDR2 is SQIVND (reference sequence). This CDR3 comprises 14 residues. The DNA for the CDR3 is TGTGCCAGTTGCGGCTCCGTTATCGGTGAAAAACTGTTTTTT. Its translation: CASCGSVIGEKLFF.